The T cell receptor beta chain described here comes from a study of graft-versus-host responses after intestinal transplantation. Background on the study: Multivisceral, liver-intestinal, or isolated intestinal transplants were performed in recipients. Once they had received anti-thymocyte globulin induction, all recipients took tacrolimus and steroids for around three years.

A remark on this clone: What it binds is not known. Its ends do not fully match the called genes, so a read error is possible.

Study-level points and caveats: Allograft clonal ratios (graft-versus-host to host-versus-graft) were high in patients who had graft-donor T cell macrochimerism. The marrow of recipients harbored GvH clones, and ileum or blood showed some of them first.

The repertoire was sequenced with immunoSEQ multiplex PCR; TCRdb's copy has only in-frame clones and lacks some. Here the sample spans about 85,000 clones, more than 85% being singletons. This CDR3 has 14 residues. Germline lookup yields CDR1 MNHEY and CDR2 SVGAGI. The chain combines TRBV6-5 with TRBJ1-1; tentative D call: TRBD1 (5 bases). This receptor was taken from a human donor who was the organ donor for an intestinal transplant. The input for sequencing was unstimulated CD8+ T cells sorted from spleen or lymph node cells, taken before transplant. The DNA of the CDR3 is TGTGCCAGCAGTGAAAATGCTCTACCCCCGGGACCCAGGTGG. Its protein is CASSENALPPGPRW.